Listed below are T cell receptor beta chains from one sample, sequenced in a study of CD8 T cells in ankylosing spondylitis. TCRdb used MiXCR to reprocess the 5' RACE reads, holding one entry per CDR3 protein. The table has some 700,000 distinct CDR3 sequences, 15% to 20% seen once; the top ten hold roughly a fifth. Sequencing was performed on blood, either unsorted or a sorted T cell fraction (not recorded which). Receptors originate from a male donor with ankylosing spondylitis. The CDR3 runs from the conserved cysteine through the conserved F or W. The D gene is left open where the match is weak. Where a row states a size, it is once, few, many or the class of an expanded clone; other rows omit it.

D: TRBD2
J: TRBJ2-1
size: -
V: TRBV20-1
CDR3: CSASFGLAGDGFEQFF
DNA: TGCAGTGCTAGTTTTGGACTAGCGGGAGACGGTTTTGAGCAGTTCTTC

D: TRBD1
J: TRBJ1-3
size: -
V: TRBV20-1
CDR3: CSATGQAGNTIYF
DNA: TGCAGTGCTACGGGACAGGCTGGAAACACCATATATTTT

D: -
J: TRBJ2-3
size: -
V: TRBV9
CDR3: CASSVGMVSTDTQYF
DNA: TGTGCCAGCAGCGTAGGAATGGTCAGCACAGATACGCAGTATTTT

D: -
J: TRBJ2-3
size: few
V: TRBV24-1
CDR3: CATSDSGGAITDTQYF
DNA: TGTGCCACCAGTGATTCCGGGGGCGCGATCACAGATACGCAGTATTTT

D: -
J: TRBJ2-4
size: few
V: TRBV5-1
CDR3: CASSREPQAAQGWYF
DNA: TGCGCCAGCAGCCGAGAGCCCCAAGCGGCCCAGGGCTGGTACTTC

D: -
J: TRBJ2-7
size: -
V: TRBV5-4
CDR3: CASSFDKLGYEQYF
DNA: TGTGCCAGCAGCTTTGATAAGCTAGGCTACGAGCAGTACTTC

D: -
J: TRBJ1-1
size: few
V: TRBV3-1
CDR3: CASSRGHGGRNTEAFF
DNA: TGTGCCAGCAGTCGGGGACACGGAGGAAGGAACACTGAAGCTTTCTTT

D: TRBD2
J: TRBJ2-3
size: -
V: TRBV20-1
CDR3: CSARDLRGGADTQYF
DNA: TGCAGTGCTAGAGATCTCCGGGGGGGCGCAGATACGCAGTATTTT

D: -
J: TRBJ1-1
size: many
V: TRBV28
CDR3: CASSTPGQGYTEAFF
DNA: TGTGCCAGCAGTACCCCCGGGCAGGGGTACACTGAAGCTTTCTTT

D: TRBD1
J: TRBJ2-2
size: -
V: TRBV4-1
CDR3: CASSPLRGRSGELFF
DNA: TGCGCCAGCAGCCCCCTCAGGGGGCGTTCCGGGGAGCTGTTTTTT

D: -
J: TRBJ2-5
size: few
V: TRBV4-1
CDR3: CASSQGSREETQYF
DNA: TGCGCCAGCAGCCAAGGAAGCCGGGAAGAGACCCAGTACTTC

D: TRBD2
J: TRBJ2-1
size: few
V: TRBV3-1
CDR3: CASSQDPLAGAEQFF
DNA: TGTGCCAGCAGCCAAGACCCCCTAGCGGGAGCTGAGCAGTTCTTC

D: -
J: TRBJ2-7
size: -
V: TRBV29-1
CDR3: CSVVGVFGSYEQYF
DNA: TGCAGCGTTGTCGGCGTCTTCGGATCCTACGAGCAGTACTTC

D: TRBD2
J: TRBJ2-1
size: -
V: TRBV3-1
CDR3: CASSQGREGQQFF
DNA: TGTGCCAGCAGCCAAGGACGGGAGGGTCAGCAGTTCTTC

D: -
J: TRBJ1-4
size: -
V: TRBV12-3/TRBV12-4
CDR3: CASSLGGSATNEKLFF
DNA: TGTGCCAGCAGCCTGGGAGGATCTGCAACTAATGAAAAACTGTTTTTT

D: -
J: TRBJ2-7
size: few
V: TRBV11-2
CDR3: CASSSRVMVSSYEQYF
DNA: TGTGCCAGCAGCTCGAGAGTTATGGTTAGCTCCTACGAGCAGTACTTC

D: -
J: TRBJ1-5
size: -
V: TRBV7-2
CDR3: CASSSDGVGNQPQHF
DNA: TGTGCCAGCAGCTCGGACGGCGTAGGGAATCAGCCCCAGCATTTT

D: -
J: TRBJ1-3
size: -
V: TRBV19
CDR3: CASSIEAISGNTIYF
DNA: TGTGCCAGTAGTATAGAAGCCATCTCTGGAAACACCATATATTTT

D: TRBD1
J: TRBJ2-7
size: few
V: TRBV27
CDR3: CASSPSGQAAYEQYF
DNA: TGTGCCAGCAGTCCGAGCGGACAGGCCGCCTACGAGCAGTACTTC

D: -
J: TRBJ2-2
size: -
V: TRBV4-1
CDR3: CASSRGPETGELFF
DNA: TGCGCCAGCAGCCGGGGGCCGGAGACCGGGGAGCTGTTTTTT

D: TRBD1
J: TRBJ2-7
size: -
V: TRBV25-1
CDR3: CASSVGDSAYEQYF
DNA: TGTGCCAGCAGTGTGGGGGACAGTGCCTACGAGCAGTACTTC

D: TRBD1
J: TRBJ2-7
size: few
V: TRBV4-2
CDR3: CASSQGGQGPYEQYF
DNA: TGTGCCAGCAGCCAGGGGGGACAGGGACCCTACGAGCAGTACTTC

D: -
J: TRBJ1-2
size: few
V: TRBV6-1
CDR3: CASSEEAGVYGYTF
DNA: TGTGCCAGCAGTGAAGAGGCAGGGGTTTATGGCTACACCTTC

D: -
J: TRBJ1-2
size: few
V: TRBV4-1
CDR3: CASSQPSAANYGYTF
DNA: TGCGCCAGCAGCCAGCCCTCGGCGGCCAACTATGGCTACACCTTC

D: TRBD1
J: TRBJ1-1
size: few
V: TRBV6-5
CDR3: CASSYIDRAPEAFF
DNA: TGTGCCAGCAGTTACATAGACAGGGCGCCTGAAGCTTTCTTT

D: -
J: TRBJ2-7
size: -
V: TRBV5-5
CDR3: CASSLDPTGSYEQYF
DNA: TGTGCCAGCAGCTTGGACCCCACGGGTAGCTACGAGCAGTACTTC

D: -
J: TRBJ1-1
size: few
V: TRBV5-1
CDR3: CASLPRPGENTEAFF
DNA: TGCGCCAGCCTACCCCGACCAGGGGAGAACACTGAAGCTTTCTTT

D: TRBD1
J: TRBJ1-3
size: -
V: TRBV20-1
CDR3: CSAITGGRNTIYF
DNA: TGCAGTGCCATAACAGGGGGCAGAAACACCATATATTTT

D: -
J: TRBJ2-7
size: once
V: TRBV7-9
CDR3: CASSLRAWGVDEQYF
DNA: TGTGCCAGCAGCTTACGCGCTTGGGGGGTCGACGAGCAGTACTTC

D: -
J: TRBJ1-2
size: -
V: TRBV11-2
CDR3: CASSLDPRTGNYGYTF
DNA: TGTGCCAGCAGCTTAGATCCCCGCACAGGGAACTATGGCTACACCTTC

D: TRBD1
J: TRBJ2-2
size: -
V: TRBV20-1
CDR3: CSARARGRTGELFF
DNA: TGCAGTGCTAGAGCTAGGGGGCGAACCGGGGAGCTGTTTTTT

D: -
J: TRBJ2-7
size: few
V: TRBV27
CDR3: CASSSDNPRPYEQYF
DNA: TGTGCCAGCAGTTCTGACAACCCCCGCCCCTACGAGCAGTACTTC

D: -
J: TRBJ1-4
size: -
V: TRBV6-1
CDR3: CASRLVGEAEKLFF
DNA: TGTGCCAGCAGATTGGTTGGGGAGGCCGAAAAACTGTTTTTT

D: TRBD2
J: TRBJ2-2
size: few
V: TRBV6-5
CDR3: CASSYSGGNTGELFF
DNA: TGTGCCAGCAGTTATTCGGGGGGAAACACCGGGGAGCTGTTTTTT

D: -
J: TRBJ2-1
size: -
V: TRBV20-1
CDR3: CSARRLVGYEQFF
DNA: TGCAGTGCTAGGCGACTAGTAGGGTATGAGCAGTTCTTC

D: -
J: TRBJ1-5
size: many
V: TRBV2
CDR3: CASTGSGTWNQPQHF
DNA: TGTGCCAGCACCGGCTCAGGGACTTGGAATCAGCCCCAGCATTTT

D: TRBD1
J: TRBJ2-7
size: -
V: TRBV4-3
CDR3: CASSRLTGVDYEQYF
DNA: TGCGCCAGCAGCCGCCTCACAGGGGTGGACTACGAGCAGTACTTC

D: -
J: TRBJ2-1
size: few
V: TRBV4-1
CDR3: CASSIILEGDNEQFF
DNA: TGCGCCAGCAGCATTATACTAGAAGGGGACAATGAGCAGTTCTTC

D: TRBD2
J: TRBJ2-1
size: -
V: TRBV3-1
CDR3: CASSQDLGAGGYNEQFF
DNA: TGTGCCAGCAGCCAAGATCTCGGGGCGGGAGGTTACAATGAGCAGTTCTTC

D: -
J: TRBJ2-7
size: few
V: TRBV28
CDR3: CASSFHRIGGYEQYF
DNA: TGTGCCAGCAGTTTTCATAGAATCGGGGGCTACGAGCAGTACTTC

D: -
J: TRBJ2-7
size: -
V: TRBV28
CDR3: CASSSRDGPSEQYF
DNA: TGTGCCAGCAGTTCCCGGGACGGACCTTCGGAGCAGTACTTC

D: -
J: TRBJ2-7
size: -
V: TRBV4-1
CDR3: CASSLHLALRNGEQYF
DNA: TGCGCCAGCAGCCTTCACCTAGCGCTAAGGAACGGCGAGCAGTACTTC

D: TRBD1
J: TRBJ2-5
size: -
V: TRBV19
CDR3: CASSPGTGAMETQYF
DNA: TGTGCCAGTAGTCCAGGGACAGGGGCGATGGAGACCCAGTACTTC

D: -
J: TRBJ2-4
size: many
V: TRBV5-1
CDR3: CASSLKGWESNIQYF
DNA: TGCGCCAGCAGCTTGAAGGGTTGGGAATCTAACATTCAGTACTTC

D: TRBD1
J: TRBJ2-7
size: few
V: TRBV6-1
CDR3: CASSPPGTGSLEQYF
DNA: TGTGCCAGCAGCCCCCCCGGGACAGGATCCTTAGAGCAGTACTTC

D: -
J: TRBJ2-3
size: few
V: TRBV4-1
CDR3: CASSQDLAVTDTQYF
DNA: TGCGCCAGCAGCCAAGACTTGGCGGTCACAGATACGCAGTATTTT

D: TRBD2
J: TRBJ2-3
size: -
V: TRBV20-1
CDR3: CSAIAGGDTQYF
DNA: TGCAGTGCTATAGCGGGTGGCGATACGCAGTATTTT

D: TRBD2
J: TRBJ2-3
size: few
V: TRBV15
CDR3: CATKGGRVTDTQYF
DNA: TGTGCCACCAAGGGCGGGAGGGTAACAGATACGCAGTATTTT

D: -
J: TRBJ2-3
size: many
V: TRBV12-3/TRBV12-4
CDR3: CASSPYTDTQYF
DNA: TGTGCCAGCAGTCCGTACACAGATACGCAGTATTTT

D: -
J: TRBJ1-2
size: few
V: TRBV18
CDR3: CASSPGGIYGYTF
DNA: TGTGCCAGCTCACCAGGGGGGATCTATGGCTACACCTTC